This entry features one T cell receptor (beta chain) sequence. This clonotype was observed many times. Its cognate antigen has yet to be identified. The input lacks base qualities; no much larger clone sits a single base away. Patients chosen for sequencing had shown expansion of CD8+CD57+ cells by flow cytometry. All patients had severe acquired aplastic anemia diagnosed by International Study of Aplastic Anemia and Agranulocytosis and Camitta criteria. No patient had received any therapy when blood was sampled. TCR repertoires of sorted CD4+ and CD8+ blood T cells from severe aplastic anemia patients and healthy subjects were deep-sequenced in the study. In the USA, patient enrollment took place under clinicaltrials.gov protocols 00001620, 01623167, 00001397, 00071045, 00081523 and 00961064. Ficoll-Paque density gradient centrifugation was used to isolate peripheral blood mononuclear cells. Before DNA was extracted, CD4+ and CD8+ T cells were sorted using either FACS or magnetic beads.

CDR1 and CDR2 are drawn from the germline V gene (reference sequence): LNHDA, SQIVND. Taken from cysteine to phenylalanine, the CDR3 has 12 residues. Only the CDR3 DNA is retained, 36 bases long and in frame from the first base. V sheds 5 bases and J sheds 5 bases, leaving 7 bases between their ends. This sample was taken from a study of CD8+CD57+ T cells in acquired aplastic anemia (dated by TCRdb to the late 2010s). Regarding the study in general: DNA extracted from sorted CD4+ and CD8+ cells had a mean of roughly 3.4 ug, with a range of roughly 0.19 to 27.4 ug. CD8+CD57+ expansion was defined as a frequency above the mean frequency observed in healthy subjects.

What the authors observed across the whole study: Although 25 to 30 CD8+ CDR3 sequences were shared by patients and controls, these sequences appeared highly expressed in patients and within the immunodominant clones of patients. Patients and healthy controls showed no significant difference in CD8+ Simpson's diversity (P=0.060).

Genomic DNA served as template for TCR beta VDJ combination and CDR3 sequence profiling. An Illumina HiSeq 2000 was used for TCR repertoire sequencing. The original methods were these. TRBV/TRBJ rearrangement plots, CDR3 size and DJ length profiles, and Simpson's diversity index were used to evaluate the repertoires. The immunodominant clone was defined as the most abundant DNA sequence in deep sequencing data. CDR3 amino acid sequences were screened for sharing across subjects and compared with published repertoires and the VDJdb database. The public reads were quality trimmed at Q25 with fastp and then assembled into clones with MiXCR by TCRdb, keeping productive beta chains. A single entry per CDR3 protein holds the most common genes and DNA from its merged rows. The V and J calls shown here were made by TCRdb, not taken from the authors' results. The sample table shows about half a million distinct CDR3 sequences, and roughly a third are seen once. Clones ranked in the top ten supply less than 0.85% of the sample.

The chain is encoded by TRBV19 joined to TRBJ2-1; the D gene identity is not certain. The specimen sequenced was sorted CD4+, CD8+, or CD8+CD57+ T cells (not recorded which) from PBMCs. The sequence came from a human donor with aplastic anemia. The CDR3 is CASSQVNNEQFF. The DNA sequence is given as TGTGCCAGTAGTCAAGTGAACAATGAGCAGTTCTTC.